This note documents a single TCR beta chain sequence. The antigen is unknown. This sample is drawn from a study of T cell responses to AZD1222 COVID-19 vaccine. V lost 6 bases, J lost 6 bases, and 11 bases lay in between. Per the germline V gene, CDR1 is SNHLY and CDR2 is FYNNEI. This CDR3 has 12 amino acids. Profiling relied on immunoSEQ multiplex PCR, and the TCRdb table lists in-frame clones only, not all of them. The sample consists of around 130,000 clones, 88% of them appearing once. General observations from the study: Repertoire samples came only from after the peak T cell response.

The sequence came from an adult who received the AZD1222 COVID-19 vaccine. This chain uses TRBV2 with TRBJ1-1, with D unclear. The sample consisted of peripheral blood, taken 28 days after the second AZD1222 dose. Here the CDR3 reads CASRDFIAEAFF. For the CDR3, the DNA is TGTGCCAGCAGGGATTTCATAGCTGAAGCTTTCTTT.